This T cell receptor beta chain derives from a study of glioma-infiltrating T cells after dendritic cell vaccination. Overall study: Three intradermal dendritic cell vaccine injections were given every two weeks. Study-level findings and limits: Only a small number of patients had complete blood and tumor samples.

In germline, CDR1 is GTSNPN, CDR2 SVGIG (reference sequence). V lost 2 bases and J lost 14; bases outside the gene matches: 7. There are 11 residues in the CDR3. The table came from immunoSEQ multiplex PCR; TCRdb's copy has only in-frame clones and leaves some out. The sample shows 45,000 to 55,000 clones, over 75% of them seen only once. With regard to this clone: Its target is not known.

The clonotype comes from a human donor with glioblastoma. The chain carries TRBV30 and TRBJ2-3; 7 bases agree with TRBD1. The sample consisted of blood, taken before dendritic cell vaccination. The CDR3 nucleotides are TGTGCCTGGAGTCGACAGGGCTCGTCGTATTTT. Amino acids: CAWSRQGSSYF. Drawing the rest from reference TRBV30 and TRBJ2-3, the complete variable domain is SQTIHQWPATLVQPVGSPLSLECTVEGTSNPNLYWYRQAAGRGLQLLFYSVGIGQISSEVPQNLSASRPQDRQFILSSKKLLLSDSGFYLCAWSRQGSSYFGPGTRLTVL.